This TCR beta chain emerged from a study of blood T cells in healthy people across ages. Study outcomes and limitations: TCR beta diversity per million T cells fell roughly linearly with age. Strong correlation was found linking TCR beta diversity to naive T cell percentage. Donor CMV status was unknown, possibly confounding expanded clonotype changes.

Sample-barcoded 5' priming and a J-beta primer mix drove a second PCR of 7 to 11 cycles. Researchers report that a template-switch adaptor with 12 random nucleotides tagged each cDNA molecule. TCRdb independently ran MiXCR on the 5' RACE reads; one entry per CDR3 protein. Of around 870,000 distinct CDR3 sequences listed, 25% to 30% are singletons. This clonotype was detected many times. Its antigen is still unknown. V was pared by 6 bases and J by 5 bases, with 13 bases between. This CDR3 contains 13 residues. Germline V gives CDR1 MNHEY, CDR2 SVGEGT. The chain employs TRBV6-2 or TRBV6-3 and TRBJ2-5, with D maybe TRBD2 (6 bases). The sample taken for sequencing was blood. This TCR came from a woman aged 80 or older in good health. CDR3 loop: CASREGTRETQYF. CDR3 nucleotides: TGTGCCAGCAGGGAGGGAACTCGGGAGACCCAGTACTTC.